The 25 T cell receptor beta chains below come from one sample, sequenced in a study of blood T cell repertoires in COVID-19 (dated by TCRdb to 2020 to 2021). The library was produced with the immunoSEQ multiplex PCR assay. What TCRdb holds here is the immuneACCESS table cut down to in-frame rearrangements. Part of the clones is not present; checked against another copy, under half of the missing clones reflect an unresolved V gene, and the others are unexplained. This sample gives 210,000 or so clones in total; around 86% of them show up just once. Around 6.6% of the sample is in the top ten clones. Source material: peripheral blood. The receptors were sampled from a man aged 40-49 years with acute or convalescent COVID-19.

The chain uses TRBV27 and TRBJ1-1; D perhaps matches TRBD1 (6 bases). Trimming cost V 6 bases and J 5 bases, with 13 bases left between them. CDR1 MNHEY and CDR2 SMNVEV come from the germline V gene (reference sequence). The CDR3 sequence is 13 residues long. This CDR3 is CASRRGGETEAFF. The CDR3 DNA reads TGTGCCAGCAGGCGAGGGGGTGAAACTGAAGCTTTCTTT.

In its sample, this clone was seen a few times. The chain carries TRBV7-9 and TRBJ2-1; TRBD2 matches at 7 bases. The V and J ends lost 3 bases and 4 bases, in that order; junction bases with no gene match: 9. Germline CDR1 is SEHNR and CDR2 is FQNEAQ (reference sequence). The CDR3 length is 16 residues. The DNA for the CDR3 is TGTGCCAGCAGCTTGTCTTTAGCGGGCTCTTACAATGAGCAGTTCTTC. Translating it yields CASSLSLAGSYNEQFF.

V and J are TRBV18 and TRBJ1-1, with 7 bases matching TRBD1. V was clipped by 3 bases and J by 5 bases; unmatched bases: 9. The CDR3 has 15 amino acids. Germline CDR1 is KGHSH and CDR2 is LQKENI. This chain's CDR3 is CASSPPRTGRTEAFF. CDR3 DNA: TGTGCCAGCTCACCTCCCCGGACAGGACGAACTGAAGCTTTCTTT.

The chain joins TRBV15 to TRBJ2-1, with D maybe TRBD2 (5 bases). The CDR3 is 16 amino acids. With 5 bases removed from V and 6 bases from J, the gap between germline ends came to 20 bases. The germline CDR1 and CDR2 sequences are LNHNV and YYDKDF (reference sequence). Written as DNA, the CDR3 is TGTGCCACCAGCCTGGACTTGAGTTCCCTAGCCAATGAGCAGTTCTTC. Translating gives CATSLDLSSLANEQFF.

The rearrangement joins TRBV5-1 to TRBJ1-1; 9 bases map to TRBD1. This CDR3 region has 14 residues. The ends lost 7 bases at V and 1 base at J; junction bases unmatched: 5. The germline CDR1 and CDR2 sequences are SGHRS and YFSETQ. CDR3 nucleotide sequence: TGCGCCAGCGGTCGGACAGGGGCGAACACTGAAGCTTTCTTT. Amino acids: CASGRTGANTEAFF.

The chain recombines TRBV5-1 with TRBJ2-1; 10 bases are shared with TRBD2. This CDR3 region has 15 residues. The V gene's germline CDR1 is SGHRS and CDR2 YFSETQ. With 2 bases clipped from V and 5 bases from J, the junction kept 4 bases outside the gene matches. CDR3 DNA sequence: TGCGCCAGCAGCTTAACTAGCGGGACCAACAATGAGCAGTTCTTC. Its translation is CASSLTSGTNNEQFF. Using reference TRBV5-1 and TRBJ2-1 for the parts outside the CDR3, the full variable domain is KAGVTQTPRYLIKTRGQQVTLSCSPISGHRSVSWYQQTPGQGLQFLFEYFSETQRNKGNFPGRFSGRQFSNSRSEMNVSTLELGDSALYLCASSLTSGTNNEQFFGPGTRLTVL.

In its sample, this clone was seen once. The chain combines TRBV12-5 with TRBJ2-4; 10 nucleotides match TRBD2. V was clipped by 0 bases and J by 4 bases; unmatched bases: 3. The germline V gene has CDR1 LGHNT and CDR2 FRNRAP. This CDR3 spans 16 amino acids. The CDR3 here is CASGLVAGGPKNIQYF. DNA of the CDR3: TGTGCTAGTGGTTTGGTAGCGGGGGGGCCAAAAAACATTCAGTACTTC.

The chain combines TRBV19 with TRBJ2-2; 7 bases are shared with TRBD2. The CDR3 extends over 17 amino acids. The ends lost 0 bases at V and 6 bases at J; junction bases unmatched: 10. The V gene's germline CDR1 is LNHDA and CDR2 SQIVND (reference sequence). The CDR3 DNA is TGTGCCAGTAGTATAGAGGCAGGGAGGGGATTCGCCGGGGAGCTGTTTTTT. Translation gives CASSIEAGRGFAGELFF.

This clone occurred once. This chain uses TRBV27 with TRBJ2-1, with 7 bases that match TRBD1. The CDR3 is made up of 15 amino acids. Losses at the gene ends were 4 bases for V and 3 bases for J; bases not matched to a gene: 6. Looked up from germline, CDR1 is MNHEY and CDR2 is SMNVEV (reference sequence). CDR3 in amino acids: CASSSGTALYNEQFF. As DNA, the CDR3 is TGTGCCAGCAGTTCCGGGACAGCCCTCTACAATGAGCAGTTCTTC.

V gene TRBV18 combines with J gene TRBJ1-3, with D unclear. With 3 bases removed from V and 0 bases from J, the gap between germline ends came to 9 bases. The CDR3 spans 15 residues. Germline V gene sequence: CDR1 KGHSH, CDR2 LQKENI. The CDR3 region is CASSPSSLSGNTIYF. The CDR3 DNA is TGTGCCAGCTCACCTTCTAGCCTCTCTGGAAACACCATATATTTT.

The chain employs TRBV19 and TRBJ2-2, with D possibly TRBD2 on 6 matching bases. Germline V CDR1 and CDR2: LNHDA, SQIVND (reference sequence). Trimming cost V 7 bases and J 5 bases, with 17 bases left between them. The CDR3 totals 15 residues. The CDR3 DNA follows: TGTGCCAGTACAAGAACTAGCCTACTTACCGGGGAGCTGTTTTTT. Translation: CASTRTSLLTGELFF. The whole variable domain, remainder taken from reference TRBV19 and TRBJ2-2, is DGGITQSPKYLFRKEGQNVTLSCEQNLNHDAMYWYRQDPGQGLRLIYYSQIVNDFQKGDIAEGYSVSREKKESFPLTVTSAQKNPTAFYLCASTRTSLLTGELFFGEGSRLTVL.

V and J are TRBV19 and TRBJ1-1; D perhaps matches TRBD1 (6 bases). V lost 6 bases, J lost 6 bases, and 14 bases lay in between. CDR1 LNHDA and CDR2 SQIVND come from the germline V gene (reference sequence). The CDR3 length is 13 residues. Here the CDR3 reads CASRVTGWPEAFF. The DNA for the CDR3 is TGTGCCAGTAGAGTAACAGGGTGGCCTGAAGCTTTCTTT.

The J gene is TRBJ1-2, the V gene TRBV7-2; 8 bases agree with TRBD1. Germline V gene lookup returns CDR1 SGHTA and CDR2 FQGNSA. This CDR3 contains 15 residues. The V segment lost 2 bases and the J segment 5 bases; nucleotides outside the gene matches: 7. CDR3 residues: CASSLSPDRGYGYTF. Written as DNA, the CDR3 is TGTGCCAGCAGCTTAAGCCCAGACAGGGGATATGGCTACACCTTC.

The chain is built from TRBV5-8 and TRBJ2-1; D uncertain. This CDR3 is built from 15 residues. Germline assignment: CDR1 SGHTS and CDR2 YDEGEE. The V gene lost 3 bases and the J gene lost 3 bases, with 13 bases spanning the gap. In DNA form, the CDR3 reads TGTGCCAGCAGCTCCACTTTAAACTTCTACAATGAGCAGTTCTTC. Translated: CASSSTLNFYNEQFF.

This rearrangement joins TRBV19 to TRBJ2-2, with D possibly matching TRBD1 (6 bases). Germline V CDR1 and CDR2: LNHDA, SQIVND (reference sequence). Between the trimmed V and J ends, which lost 3 bases and 1 base, there was a span of 15 bases. The CDR3 runs 17 residues. The CDR3 DNA follows: TGTGCCAGTAGTATCGGGGCAAAGACAGGGAACACCGGGGAGCTGTTTTTT. As protein: CASSIGAKTGNTGELFF.

V and J are TRBV11-2 and TRBJ1-2; D might be TRBD1 (6 bases). This CDR3 has 14 residues. The germline V and J ends were trimmed by 0 bases and 12 bases, with 17 bases remaining between them. Germline CDR1 and CDR2: SGHAT and FQNNGV. CDR3 bases: TGTGCCAGCAGCTTAGATCAGACAGGTTACGTCCACACCTTC. Translating it yields CASSLDQTGYVHTF. Drawing the rest from reference TRBV11-2 and TRBJ1-2, the complete variable domain is EAGVAQSPRYKIIEKRQSVAFWCNPISGHATLYWYQQILGQGPKLLIQFQNNGVVDDSQLPKDRFSAERLKGVDSTLKIQPAKLEDSAVYLCASSLDQTGYVHTFGSGTRLTVV.

The chain combines TRBV6-2 or TRBV6-3 with TRBJ2-7, with TRBD2 as a possible D gene (6 bases). V lost 0 bases, J lost 0 bases, and 9 bases lay in between. The CDR3 sequence is 15 residues long. Germline V gives CDR1 MNHEY, CDR2 SVGEGT. The CDR3 coding sequence is TGTGCCAGCAGTTACTCTCGGGGGAGCTCCTACGAGCAGTACTTC. Amino acids: CASSYSRGSSYEQYF.

The chain couples TRBV4-3 to TRBJ1-3, with 7 bases aligning to TRBD1. This CDR3 has 15 residues. Per germline, CDR1 LGHNA and CDR2 YSLEER. V gave up 3 bases and J gave up 2 bases; unmatched junction bases: 4. CDR3 in amino acids: CASSQAGTAGNTIYF. The CDR3 DNA is TGCGCCAGCAGCCAGGCGGGGACAGCTGGAAACACCATATATTTT.

V usage is TRBV6-5 and J usage is TRBJ1-2; 10 bases fit TRBD1. The CDR3 has 15 amino acids. CDR1 and CDR2 (germline): MNHEY, SVGAGI. V shed 6 bases and J 8 bases; nucleotides not matched to a gene: 12. Here the CDR3 reads CASSALTGGAGGYTF. The CDR3 coding sequence is TGTGCCAGCAGCGCCTTGACAGGGGGCGCGGGAGGCTACACCTTC.

This clone showed up just a few times. The chain recombines TRBV5-1 with TRBJ2-7; 7 nucleotides agree with TRBD2. Looked up from germline, CDR1 is SGHRS and CDR2 is YFSETQ. The CDR3 covers 15 residues. The J segment lost 5 bases and the V segment lost 0 bases, leaving 8 bases of the junction unmatched. CDR3: CASSLGSSGSDEQYF. The CDR3 DNA is TGCGCCAGCAGCTTGGGTAGTAGCGGGTCGGACGAGCAGTACTTC.

This chain links TRBV10-2 with TRBJ2-3, with TRBD1 matching 8 bases. This CDR3 spans 18 amino acids. With 6 bases clipped from V and 3 bases from J, the junction kept 17 bases outside the gene matches. Germline CDR1 and CDR2: WSHSY and SAAADI. The CDR3 DNA reads as TGCGCCAGCAGCCTTGGACAGGGCGGTTGGCCCCCGACAGATACGCAGTATTTT. Protein: CASSLGQGGWPPTDTQYF.

The CDR3 region is CASRLAPGDNEQFF. The CDR3 nucleotides are TGTGCAAGTCGCTTAGCGCCGGGGGACAATGAGCAGTTCTTC. J is TRBJ2-1 and V is TRBV12-2; TRBD2, the table's D call, lacks a check against the DNA. TRBV12-2 is a known pseudogene. CDR3 length equals 14 residues.

This clone has a single count. The rearrangement links TRBV7-2 to TRBJ2-5, with D perhaps TRBD2 (5 bases). The CDR3 runs 15 residues. The V end was cut by 7 bases, the J end by 2 bases, with 17 bases between. In germline, CDR1 is SGHTA, CDR2 FQGNSA. Here the CDR3 DNA reads TGTGCCAGCACGCCCCTCGGGAACTCTCAAGAGACCCAGTACTTC. This translates into CASTPLGNSQETQYF.

The chain employs TRBV29-1 and TRBJ1-2; 7 nucleotides agree with TRBD1. CDR1 is SQVTM and CDR2 is ANQGSEA in the germline V gene. The V and J ends lost 5 bases and 4 bases, in that order; junction bases with no gene match: 7. The CDR3 extends over 13 amino acids. For the CDR3, the DNA is TGCAGCGTTACGACAGGGACCATCTATGGCTACACCTTC. Amino acid sequence: CSVTTGTIYGYTF.

As regards this clone: One junction end does not reproduce the germline sequence, and a read error may be involved. The chain links TRBV3-1 (or the pseudogene TRBV3-2) to TRBJ2-5, with 7 bases that match TRBD2. Germline V gives CDR1 LGHDT, CDR2 YNNKEL (reference sequence). The CDR3 loop spans 17 amino acids. The DNA for the CDR3 is TGTGCCAGCAGTCAAGGGGTGGGGCGGGGGACCAGTCATCCCCAGTACTTC. It is translated as CASSQGVGRGTSHPQYF.